This T cell receptor (beta chain) was recovered during a study of blood T cell repertoires in COVID-19. Study in general: Sites across the United States, Italy and Spain contributed samples from acute and convalescent COVID-19. T cells, B-cell-depleted T cells, or PBMCs supplied cDNA or gDNA.

The germline gives CDR1 SGHNT, CDR2 YYREEE (reference sequence). This CDR3 spans 14 amino acids. V trimming: 5 bases; J trimming: 5 bases; junction bases outside the gene matches: 7. In the original workflow: Estimated nucleated cell counts came from reference gene primer amplification. Libraries were prepared by immunoSEQ multiplex PCR; TCRdb keeps only in-frame clonotypes and omits some of them. For V, J and clone size, that table is used; D and trimming come from the DNA. This repertoire shows about 480,000 clones, 75% to 90% found once; its top ten account for about 1%. The sequence was obtained from a man between 18 and 29 years old with COVID-19, enrolled during active disease. The genes are TRBV5-4 and TRBJ2-4, with 7 bases fitting TRBD1. Sequencing was performed on peripheral blood. The CDR3 DNA sequence: TGTGCCAGCAGTGCGACCGGACAGGAAAACATTCAGTACTTC. It yields the protein CASSATGQENIQYF. The whole variable domain, filled in from reference TRBV5-4 and TRBJ2-4, reads ETGVTQSPTHLIKTRGQQVTLRCSSQSGHNTVSWYQQALGQGPQFIFQYYREEENGRGNFPPRFSGLQFPNYSSELNVNALELDDSALYLCASSATGQENIQYFGAGTRLSVL.